This entry lists 31 T cell receptor beta chains sequenced from one sample in a study of T cells in Graves' hyperthyroidism and ophthalmopathy (dated by TCRdb to 2018 to 2020). The method was multiplex PCR. The listed sequencing device is Illumina HiSeq 2000. The TCR beta CDR3 regions were amplified from RNA transcripts. The TCR CDR3 was subjected to a first round of RT-PCR using the HTBI primer set and the Qiagen OneStep RT-PCR kit. TCRdb reprocessed the public reads (quality trimming at Q25 with fastp, clone calling with MiXCR) and kept in-frame beta chains. Identical CDR3 proteins give one entry, which carries the most common genes and DNA. This sample gives around 300,000 distinct CDR3 sequences in total; around a quarter of them show up just once. The biggest ten clones account for about a quarter of the sample. The sample consisted of blood. The receptor source for this set is a man aged 35 to 55 with Graves' hyperthyroidism that later progressed to Graves' ophthalmopathy.

There are many counts of this clonotype. The CDR3 DNA follows: TGTGCCAGCAGTGAAGAGGCAGCCTATGGCTACACCTTC. This sequence encodes CASSEEAAYGYTF. V gene TRBV2 combines with J gene TRBJ1-2; no firm D call. V was clipped by 1 base and J by 4 bases, with 7 bases between them. The CDR3 has 13 residues. Germline assignment: CDR1 SNHLY and CDR2 FYNNEI. The complete variable domain, with remaining parts taken from reference TRBV2 and TRBJ1-2, reads EPEVTQTPSHQVTQMGQEVILRCVPISNHLYFYWYRQILGQKVEFLVSFYNNEISEKSEIFDDQFSVERPDGSNFTLKIRSTKLEDSAMYFCASSEEAAYGYTFGSGTRLTVV.

This clonotype has ten or more counts. The chain links TRBV20-1 to TRBJ1-2; D unclear. Germline V gene data show CDR1 as DFQATT and CDR2 as SNEGSKA (reference sequence). Deletions cut 6 bases from V and 2 bases from J, with 10 bases between. CDR3 length: 12 residues. CDR3 region: CSATVANYGYTF. In DNA form, the CDR3 reads TGCAGTGCGACGGTCGCGAACTATGGCTACACCTTC.

Remarks on this clonotype: The germline gene is not matched at one end of the junction; a read error may be the cause. The rearrangement joins TRBV4-1 to TRBJ1-1; no clear D. There are 11 residues in the CDR3. The germline CDR1 and CDR2 sequences are MGHRA and YSYEKL. CDR3 sequence: CASSSTQRAFF. The CDR3, as DNA: TGTGCCAGCAGCAGCACCCAAAGAGCTTTCTTT.

This clonotype was seen many times. V gene TRBV7-2 combines with J gene TRBJ2-7; 13 positions match TRBD2. Germline V gene data show CDR1 as SGHTA and CDR2 as FQGNSA. J gave up 1 base and V 5 bases, and 8 bases lay outside the gene matches. This CDR3 region has 17 residues. CDR3: CASSPGLAGVFSYEQYF. CDR3 bases: TGTGCCAGCAGCCCAGGACTAGCGGGAGTATTTTCCTACGAGCAGTACTTC. The whole variable domain, filled in from reference TRBV7-2 and TRBJ2-7, reads GAGVSQSPSNKVTEKGKDVELRCDPISGHTALYWYRQSLGQGLEFLIYFQGNSAPDKSGLPSDRFSAERTGGSVSTLTIQRTQQEDSAVYLCASSPGLAGVFSYEQYFGPGTRLTVT.

This clonotype occurred many times. The gene calls are TRBV27 and TRBJ2-5; 7 nucleotides line up with TRBD1. Germline assignment: CDR1 MNHEY and CDR2 SMNVEV (reference sequence). V gave up 0 bases and J gave up 1 base; unmatched junction bases: 23. The CDR3 is 22 amino acids. The CDR3 DNA follows: TGTGCCAGCAGTTTATCCCTAAGGGGAAAAACCCCTACCGGGACAGCCCAAGAGACCCAGTACTTC. Protein sequence: CASSLSLRGKTPTGTAQETQYF.

V usage is TRBV28 and J usage is TRBJ2-1; tentative D call: TRBD2 (6 bases). Germline V lookup: CDR1 MDHEN, CDR2 SYDVKM. The ends were cut back, 6 bases at V and 4 bases at J, with 13 bases in the middle. This CDR3 contains 14 residues. The CDR3 DNA is TGTGCCAGCAGGCAGGGCGGGACTTACAATGAGCAGTTCTTC. As protein: CASRQGGTYNEQFF.

This clonotype was found many times. V usage is TRBV15 and J usage is TRBJ1-1; 10 bases line up with TRBD1. The CDR3 has 17 residues. J was trimmed by 5 bases and V by 1 base; bases with no gene match: 10. CDR1 and CDR2 from the germline V gene are LNHNV and YYDKDF (reference sequence). The CDR3 DNA reads as TGTGCCACCAGCAGAGGAGACCGGGACAGGGGACGGACTGAAGCTTTCTTT. Its protein is CATSRGDRDRGRTEAFF. Supplemented by reference TRBV15 and TRBJ1-1, the full variable domain reads DAMVIQNPRYQVTQFGKPVTLSCSQTLNHNVMYWYQQKSSQAPKLLFHYYDKDFNNEADTPDNFQSRRPNTSFCFLDIRSPGLGDTAMYLCATSRGDRDRGRTEAFFGQGTRLTVV.

This clonotype was observed many times. This chain joins TRBV24-1 and TRBJ1-5; 7 bases match TRBD1. Germline trimming cut 4 bases from V and 5 bases from J; bases unmatched to any gene: 10. The CDR3 sequence is 16 residues long. The germline V gene encodes CDR1 KGHDR and CDR2 SFDVKD. The CDR3 protein is CATSDPTRGADQPQHF. CDR3 sequence (DNA): TGTGCCACCAGTGACCCGACCAGGGGGGCCGATCAGCCCCAGCATTTT.

The table lists this clonotype with many counts. V and J are TRBV20-1 and TRBJ2-2; 7 nucleotides match TRBD2. The CDR3 covers 16 residues. Germline CDR1 is DFQATT and CDR2 is SNEGSKA (reference sequence). V dropped 0 bases and J dropped 4; count of bases not matched to a gene: 8. The CDR3 protein is CSARDRGEGLTGELFF. The CDR3 DNA is TGCAGTGCTAGAGATCGGGGGGAGGGCCTCACCGGGGAGCTGTTTTTT.

This clonotype was recorded many times. The V gene is TRBV9, the J gene TRBJ2-5; TRBD2 matches at 9 bases. The CDR3 length is 19 residues. In germline, CDR1 is SGDLS, CDR2 YYNGEE. J lost 5 bases, V lost 3 bases, and 20 bases had no gene match. Here the CDR3 reads CASSAGASSASGVWETQYF. The CDR3 nucleotides are TGTGCCAGCAGCGCCGGGGCGTCATCCGCTAGCGGGGTATGGGAGACCCAGTACTTC.

This clonotype came up many times. The V gene is TRBV24-1, the J gene TRBJ2-2, with D tentatively TRBD1 (6 bases). The CDR3 runs to 15 residues. Germline-derived CDR1 and CDR2 are KGHDR and SFDVKD. Between the trimmed V and J ends, which lost 6 bases and 1 base, there was a span of 11 bases. CDR3: CATSISRGNTGELFF. The DNA of the CDR3 is TGTGCCACCAGTATCTCCAGGGGGAACACCGGGGAGCTGTTTTTT.

The V and J genes are TRBV19 and TRBJ1-5; 8 nucleotides match TRBD1. Germline CDR1 and CDR2: LNHDA and SQIVND (reference sequence). V trimming: 6 bases; J trimming: 4 bases; junction bases outside the gene matches: 8. This CDR3 comprises 15 residues. The CDR3 sequence: CASRQGALWNQPQHF. CDR3 nucleotide sequence: TGTGCCAGTAGGCAGGGGGCATTATGGAATCAGCCCCAGCATTTT.

There are many counts of this clonotype. The chain recombines TRBV5-1 with TRBJ2-1; D not resolved. The germline V and J ends were trimmed by 0 bases and 6 bases, with 7 bases remaining between them. The germline CDR1 and CDR2 sequences are SGHRS and YFSETQ. The CDR3 length is 13 residues. The CDR3 reads CASSLGQSNEQFF. As DNA, the CDR3 is TGCGCCAGCAGCTTGGGGCAGAGCAATGAGCAGTTCTTC.

This clonotype appeared many times. The rearrangement uses TRBV7-2 and TRBJ2-7; D might be TRBD1 or TRBD2, each matching 5 bases. The CDR3 covers 15 residues. The V end lost 6 bases, the J end lost 3 bases, and 18 bases lay between the germline ends. The germline V gene has CDR1 SGHTA and CDR2 FQGNSA. This chain's CDR3 is CASRGGHSGFYEQYF. For the CDR3, the DNA is TGTGCCAGCAGAGGTGGACACTCGGGGTTCTACGAGCAGTACTTC.

This clonotype was seen ten or more times. The chain has TRBV28 and TRBJ2-7; D is uncertain. CDR1 MDHEN and CDR2 SYDVKM come from the germline V gene. V was pared by 5 bases and J by 6 bases, with 14 bases between. This CDR3 has 13 amino acids. The CDR3 region is CASSLRTSREQYF. The CDR3 DNA reads as TGTGCCAGCAGTCTCCGGACCTCTCGCGAGCAGTACTTC.

This clonotype has a count of ten or more. The chain couples TRBV3-1 to TRBJ1-2, with TRBD1 as a possible D gene (6 bases). V was cut by 1 base and J by 2 bases, with 8 bases left in between. CDR1 is LGHDT and CDR2 is YNNKEL in the germline V gene (reference sequence). CDR3 length equals 14 residues. The CDR3 reads CASSQGRGNYGYTF. CDR3 in DNA: TGTGCCAGCAGCCAAGGCAGGGGAAACTATGGCTACACCTTC.

A word on this clonotype: This may arise from a read error, as a much more abundant clone is one base away. The gene calls are TRBV6-5 and TRBJ2-7, with TRBD2 matching over 8 bases. This CDR3 region has 16 residues. Germline V CDR1 and CDR2: MNHEY, SVGAGI. The chain's CDR3 is CVSSYHDLSGSYEQYF. In nucleotides, the CDR3 is TGTGTCAGCAGTTATCACGACCTGAGCGGGAGCTACGAGCAGTACTTC.

This clonotype was picked up many times. V gene TRBV11-3 combines with J gene TRBJ1-1; D not certain. From germline, CDR1 is SGHNT and CDR2 YENEEA. The CDR3 is 16 amino acids. The germline V and J ends were trimmed by 1 base and 5 bases, with 17 bases remaining between them. CDR3 sequence: CASSLVRVGWETEAFF. The CDR3 nucleotides are TGTGCCAGCAGCTTAGTTAGGGTCGGTTGGGAAACTGAAGCTTTCTTT.

This clonotype was observed at least ten times. This chain uses TRBV6-1 with TRBJ2-2; tentative D call: TRBD1 (5 bases). Germline V gives CDR1 MNHNS, CDR2 SASEGT. V was shortened by 4 bases and J by 5 bases, with 11 bases between the two germline ends. The CDR3 contains 14 residues. CDR3 amino acids: CASSGVRATGELFF. The CDR3 coding sequence is TGTGCCAGCAGTGGAGTCAGGGCAACCGGGGAGCTGTTTTTT.

This clonotype was counted ten times or more. The rearrangement uses TRBV12-3 or TRBV12-4 and TRBJ2-7, with 11 bases that match TRBD2. The CDR3 extends over 15 amino acids. Trimming took 5 bases from V and 1 from J; bases not matched to a gene: 4. The CDR3 region has the DNA TGTGCCAGCAGTCAAACTAGCGGGAGTTCCTACGAGCAGTACTTC. It yields the protein CASSQTSGSSYEQYF.

This clonotype was found many times. The rearrangement links TRBV24-1 to TRBJ2-2; D unclear. The CDR3 runs 14 residues. V lost 5 bases to trimming and J lost 4 bases, with 10 bases between them. Germline V lookup: CDR1 KGHDR, CDR2 SFDVKD. The CDR3 loop is CATSVPESTGELFF. Here the CDR3 DNA reads TGTGCCACCAGTGTTCCCGAGAGCACCGGGGAGCTGTTTTTT.

This clonotype was observed many times. The V and J genes are TRBV28 and TRBJ1-3; D call uncertain. The CDR3 loop spans 15 amino acids. In germline, CDR1 is MDHEN, CDR2 SYDVKM. Trimming cost V 3 bases and J 0 bases, with 9 bases left between them. CDR3 residues: CASSFEVSSGNTIYF. CDR3 sequence (DNA): TGTGCCAGCAGTTTCGAGGTTAGCTCTGGAAACACCATATATTTT.

The chain has TRBV20-1 and TRBJ2-5, with D tentatively TRBD2 (6 bases). This CDR3 comprises 15 residues. The V gene lost 0 bases and the J gene lost 2 bases, with 13 bases spanning the gap. CDR1 DFQATT and CDR2 SNEGSKA come from the germline V gene (reference sequence). The CDR3 is CSARDKLGGQETQYF. The CDR3 nucleotides are TGCAGTGCTAGAGATAAGCTTGGGGGGCAAGAGACCCAGTACTTC.

This clonotype appeared many times. This sequence joins TRBV29-1 and TRBJ2-2; 10 bases line up with TRBD2. The CDR3 has 15 residues. Germline V CDR1 and CDR2: SQVTM, ANQGSEA. Trimming removed 4 bases from V and 3 bases from J; junction bases left unmatched: 5. This chain's CDR3 is CSVATSGTHTGELFF. The CDR3 region has the DNA TGCAGCGTTGCTACTAGCGGGACTCACACCGGGGAGCTGTTTTTT.

The chain recombines TRBV6-5 with TRBJ1-5; the D is unclear. The CDR3 is 14 residues long. Germline V gene sequence: CDR1 MNHEY, CDR2 SVGAGI. Trimming stripped 0 bases from V and 0 bases from J, with 3 bases between. CDR3 region: CASSYSNSNQPQHF. DNA of the CDR3: TGTGCCAGCAGTTACTCTAATAGCAATCAGCCCCAGCATTTT.

The chain carries TRBV6-1 and TRBJ1-2, with TRBD1 matching 7 bases. The CDR3 runs to 13 residues. CDR1 is MNHNS and CDR2 is SASEGT in the germline V gene. J lost 3 bases, V lost 6 bases, and 4 bases had no gene match. This chain's CDR3 is CASRRGQDYGYTF. In nucleotides, the CDR3 is TGTGCCAGCAGACGCGGACAGGACTATGGCTACACCTTC.

This clonotype has at least ten counts. The rearrangement joins TRBV11-2 to TRBJ2-6; D is ambiguous. Between the trimmed V and J ends, which lost 3 bases and 0 bases, there was a span of 6 bases. The germline gives CDR1 SGHAT, CDR2 FQNNGV. The CDR3 covers 15 residues. The CDR3 bases are TGTGCCAGCAGCTTCCAGATCTCTGGGGCCAACGTCCTGACTTTC. As protein: CASSFQISGANVLTF.

This clonotype was recorded many times. At one of its ends the junction is not consistent with the germline gene, which may arise from a read error. V and J are TRBV7-7 and TRBJ2-2; either TRBD1 or TRBD2 may supply D (6 bases each). The CDR3 has 15 amino acids. In germline, CDR1 is SSHAT, CDR2 FNYEAQ (reference sequence). CDR3: CASSPLARGTGELFF. The CDR3 DNA sequence: TGTGCTAGCAGCCCCCTAGCGAGGGGGACCGGGGAGCTGTTTTTT.

The chain employs TRBV13 and TRBJ2-7; the D call may be TRBD1 or TRBD2 (5 bases each). The CDR3 length is 17 residues. V shed 2 bases and J shed 4 bases, with 21 bases lying between them. Germline CDR1 reads PRHDT; CDR2 reads FYEKMQ (reference sequence). Here the CDR3 DNA reads TGTGCCAGCAGCTTAACAAGGGGCAGGAGGTTTGGTTACGAGCAGTACTTC. As protein: CASSLTRGRRFGYEQYF.

This clonotype was detected many times. The chain combines TRBV19 with TRBJ1-2; D is ambiguous. CDR1 is LNHDA, CDR2 SQIVND, per germline (reference sequence). This CDR3 is 11 amino acids long. V gave up 9 bases and J gave up 3 bases, with 8 bases separating them. CDR3 nucleotides: TGTGCCAGACCCATAGACTATGGCTACACCTTC. It is translated as CARPIDYGYTF.

The chain joins TRBV3-1 to TRBJ2-2, with D unclear. The V end lost 5 bases, the J end lost 6 bases, and 10 bases lay between the germline ends. This CDR3 spans 13 amino acids. Germline CDR1 LGHDT, CDR2 YNNKEL (reference sequence). CDR3 in DNA: TGTGCCAGCAGCAAACCTGTCGCCGGGGAGCTGTTTTTT. It translates to CASSKPVAGELFF.